One and the same sample provided the 20 T cell receptor beta chains below, sequenced in a study of blood T cell repertoires in COVID-19 (TCRdb year 2020). Libraries were made using the immunoSEQ multiplex PCR assay. Entries here come from immuneACCESS through TCRdb and include only in-frame sequences with V and J called. Some clones fail to appear in such tables; in the studies checked, an unresolved V gene covers under half of the shortfall, and the cause of the remainder is unknown. The sample table holds approximately 130,000 clones, of which 75% to 90% were seen once. Clones ranked in the top ten supply 3.5% to 5% of the sample. The sample was peripheral blood. Receptors originate from a human donor in a cohort sampled during active COVID-19.

The chain has TRBV7-2 and TRBJ2-7; no firm D call. This CDR3 region has 13 residues. In germline, CDR1 is SGHTA, CDR2 FQGNSA. Trimming removed 3 bases from V and 5 bases from J, with 11 bases in between. CDR3 in DNA: TGTGCCAGCAGCTTTAGATCTATGGACGAGCAGTACGTC. It yields the protein CASSFRSMDEQYV.

This chain joins TRBV2 and TRBJ2-1, with D uncertain. The germline V gene encodes CDR1 SNHLY and CDR2 FYNNEI. Trimming took off 9 bases at V and 7 bases at J, with 16 bases between the two ends. There are 13 residues in the CDR3. This CDR3 is CASGGDSANEQFF. CDR3 coding DNA: TGTGCCAGTGGCGGCGATTCTGCGAATGAGCAGTTCTTC.

This chain connects TRBV29-1 to TRBJ2-5; 7 positions agree with TRBD2. This CDR3 has 11 amino acids. Germline V lookup: CDR1 SQVTM, CDR2 ANQGSEA. The V gene end was trimmed by 8 bases and the J gene end by 2 bases; junction bases not matched to a gene: 2. CDR3 in amino acids: CSFGRQETQYF. The CDR3 bases are TGCAGCTTCGGGAGGCAAGAGACCCAGTACTTC.

V usage is TRBV6-5 and J usage is TRBJ2-5; 11 nucleotides agree with TRBD2. Germline lookup yields CDR1 MNHEY and CDR2 SVGAGI. This CDR3 is built from 15 residues. V dropped 6 bases and J dropped 8; count of bases not matched to a gene: 11. CDR3 sequence: CASRNPGLADTTQYF. The CDR3 DNA reads as TGTGCCAGCAGAAACCCGGGACTAGCGGATACTACCCAGTACTTC.

The chain has TRBV7-2 and TRBJ2-4, with 7 nucleotides matching TRBD2. With V trimmed by 5 bases and J by 11 bases, 12 bases remained unmatched. Germline CDR1 reads SGHTA; CDR2 reads FQGNSA. CDR3 length: 14 amino acids. CDR3 DNA sequence: TGTGCCAGCAGCGCTACCGGGACTAATCCGGTTCAGTACTTC. Protein: CASSATGTNPVQYF. Full variable domain (missing parts from reference TRBV7-2 and TRBJ2-4): GAGVSQSPSNKVTEKGKDVELRCDPISGHTALYWYRQSLGQGLEFLIYFQGNSAPDKSGLPSDRFSAERTGGSVSTLTIQRTQQEDSAVYLCASSATGTNPVQYFGAGTRLSVL.

This clone occurred once. This sequence joins TRBV28 and TRBJ1-3, with 7 positions matching TRBD1. Germline CDR1 and CDR2: MDHEN and SYDVKM. The CDR3 runs 14 residues. J was trimmed by 2 bases and V by 5 bases; bases with no gene match: 3. CDR3 sequence reads: CASSPGTAGNTIYF. The DNA of the CDR3 is TGTGCCAGCAGTCCCGGGACAGCTGGAAACACCATATATTTT.

In this sample, this clone turned up a few times. This chain's CDR3 is CASSLAGLAGHSYNEQFF. The CDR3 nucleotides are TGTGCCAGCAGCTTAGCGGGTCTAGCGGGGCACTCCTACAATGAGCAGTTCTTC. V is TRBV7-2 and J is TRBJ2-1, with 9 bases identical to TRBD2. Germline V gene lookup returns CDR1 SGHTA and CDR2 FQGNSA. The length of the CDR3 is 18 residues. The ends lost 0 bases at V and 0 bases at J; junction bases unmatched: 6. The full variable domain, its missing parts supplied by reference TRBV7-2 and TRBJ2-1, is GAGVSQSPSNKVTEKGKDVELRCDPISGHTALYWYRQSLGQGLEFLIYFQGNSAPDKSGLPSDRFSAERTGGSVSTLTIQRTQQEDSAVYLCASSLAGLAGHSYNEQFFGPGTRLTVL.

Note on this clone: The junction departs from the called germline gene at one end, perhaps through a read error. This chain connects TRBV27 to TRBJ1-5; D is possibly TRBD1 (5 bases). There are 15 residues in the CDR3. Germline V gene sequence: CDR1 MNHEY, CDR2 SMNVEV (reference sequence). This chain's CDR3 is CASTLGGAQSKPQHF. The CDR3 DNA follows: TGTGCCAGCACTTTAGGTGGGGCGCAATCCAAGCCCCAGCATTTT.

The CDR3 DNA follows: TGTGCCAGCAGCCCCGGGTGGGGACAGGCCGGCAATGAGCAGTTCTTC. It codes for CASSPGWGQAGNEQFF. The rearrangement links TRBV5-4 to TRBJ2-1; 8 positions agree with TRBD1. Germline V gene data show CDR1 as SGHNT and CDR2 as YYREEE (reference sequence). The CDR3 is made up of 16 amino acids. The junction had 12 bases not matched to a gene; V was cut back by 4 bases and J by 6 bases.

The chain employs TRBV4-3 and TRBJ1-1; 8 bases fit TRBD1. CDR1 is LGHNA, CDR2 YSLEER, per germline. This CDR3 comprises 14 residues. The V and J ends lost 4 bases and 5 bases, in that order; junction bases with no gene match: 6. The CDR3 region has the DNA TGCGCCAGCAGCCGCGGACAGGGAGGGACTGAAGCTTTCTTT. This gives the protein CASSRGQGGTEAFF.

This clone was observed a single time. This chain joins TRBV6-6 and TRBJ1-1; no definite D call. The CDR3 is 13 residues long. Trimming left V 5 bases short and J 6 bases short, with 13 bases between. CDR1 MNHNY and CDR2 SVGAGI come from the germline V gene (reference sequence). CDR3 DNA: TGTGCCAGCAGTCCTCGAAGTGTAGCTGAAGCTTTCTTT. Its translation: CASSPRSVAEAFF.

This chain uses TRBV7-8 with TRBJ1-6; 9 positions agree with TRBD1. This CDR3 is built from 17 residues. Germline-derived CDR1 and CDR2 are SGHVS and FQNEAQ. Trimming took 5 bases from V and 4 from J; bases not matched to a gene: 9. CDR3 amino acids: CASSGQTGGAYNSPLHF. CDR3 coding DNA: TGTGCCAGCAGCGGACAAACAGGGGGCGCATATAATTCACCCCTCCACTTT.

This chain connects TRBV29-1 to TRBJ1-2; D perhaps matches TRBD1 (5 bases). The CDR3 sequence is 12 residues long. Trimming stripped 4 bases from V and 2 bases from J, with 8 bases between. Germline CDR1 SQVTM, CDR2 ANQGSEA. The CDR3 region has the DNA TGCAGCGTTGGAAGACAGAACTATGGCTACACCTTC. Its translation is CSVGRQNYGYTF.

V gene TRBV5-4 combines with J gene TRBJ2-5, with TRBD2 matching over 8 bases. Germline V gene data show CDR1 as SGHNT and CDR2 as YYREEE (reference sequence). This CDR3 has 17 amino acids. V trimming: 1 base; J trimming: 5 bases; junction bases outside the gene matches: 13. The CDR3 DNA reads as TGTGCCAGCAGCTTGATTGGGACTAGAGGAGGGCAGGAGACCCAGTACTTC. Protein: CASSLIGTRGGQETQYF. Combining the CDR3 with reference TRBV5-4 and TRBJ2-5 gives the whole variable domain ETGVTQSPTHLIKTRGQQVTLRCSSQSGHNTVSWYQQALGQGPQFIFQYYREEENGRGNFPPRFSGLQFPNYSSELNVNALELDDSALYLCASSLIGTRGGQETQYFGPGTRLLVL.

The chain combines TRBV12-5 with TRBJ2-2; perhaps TRBD2 as D (5 bases). V lost 2 bases, J lost 5 bases, and 9 bases lay in between. There are 14 residues in the CDR3. The germline gives CDR1 LGHNT, CDR2 FRNRAP. The CDR3 bases are TGTGCTAGTGGTTTGAGTGGGAGTACCGGGGAGCTGTTTTTT. It specifies CASGLSGSTGELFF.

This clone has just a few counts. The chain combines TRBV30 with TRBJ1-1; unclear D gene. V dropped 2 bases and J dropped 1 base, with 5 bases sitting between them. The CDR3 is 12 residues long. Germline lookup yields CDR1 GTSNPN and CDR2 SVGIG (reference sequence). The CDR3 reads CAWSPRNTEAFF. The CDR3 DNA reads as TGTGCCTGGAGTCCCCGGAACACTGAAGCTTTCTTT.

The rearrangement uses TRBV7-2 and TRBJ2-3, with D possibly matching TRBD1 (6 bases). Between the trimmed V and J ends, which lost 2 bases and 1 base, there was a span of 7 bases. The CDR3 has 14 residues. CDR1 SGHTA and CDR2 FQGNSA come from the germline V gene. Written as DNA, the CDR3 is TGTGCCAGCAGCTTACCAGGGGGCACAGATACGCAGTATTTT. Translated: CASSLPGGTDTQYF.

This clone has a handful of counts. CDR3: CASRPTGGNLLNYGYTF. The CDR3 bases are TGTGCCAGCAGACCTACAGGGGGAAATCTACTTAACTATGGCTACACCTTC. The chain carries TRBV28 and TRBJ1-2; TRBD1 agrees at 8 bases. This CDR3 has 17 amino acids. The J segment lost 1 base and the V segment lost 6 bases, leaving 13 bases of the junction unmatched. CDR1 and CDR2 from the germline V gene are MDHEN and SYDVKM.

This chain connects TRBV5-1 to TRBJ1-4, with 8 bases matching TRBD1. Trimming at V came to 2 bases and at J to 6 bases, leaving 3 bases not matched to a gene. From germline, CDR1 is SGHRS and CDR2 YFSETQ. The length of the CDR3 is 14 residues. As DNA, the CDR3 is TGCGCCAGCAGCTTCGGACAGGGTGATGAAAAACTGTTTTTT. As protein: CASSFGQGDEKLFF.

The chain combines TRBV14 with TRBJ1-1; D is unclear. Germline V gives CDR1 SGHDN, CDR2 FVKESK. Trimming cost V 3 bases and J 2 bases, with 13 bases left between them. The CDR3 loop spans 15 amino acids. CDR3 DNA: TGTGCCAGCAGCCATCGGGATTTTTCAAACACTGAAGCTTTCTTT. It codes for CASSHRDFSNTEAFF.